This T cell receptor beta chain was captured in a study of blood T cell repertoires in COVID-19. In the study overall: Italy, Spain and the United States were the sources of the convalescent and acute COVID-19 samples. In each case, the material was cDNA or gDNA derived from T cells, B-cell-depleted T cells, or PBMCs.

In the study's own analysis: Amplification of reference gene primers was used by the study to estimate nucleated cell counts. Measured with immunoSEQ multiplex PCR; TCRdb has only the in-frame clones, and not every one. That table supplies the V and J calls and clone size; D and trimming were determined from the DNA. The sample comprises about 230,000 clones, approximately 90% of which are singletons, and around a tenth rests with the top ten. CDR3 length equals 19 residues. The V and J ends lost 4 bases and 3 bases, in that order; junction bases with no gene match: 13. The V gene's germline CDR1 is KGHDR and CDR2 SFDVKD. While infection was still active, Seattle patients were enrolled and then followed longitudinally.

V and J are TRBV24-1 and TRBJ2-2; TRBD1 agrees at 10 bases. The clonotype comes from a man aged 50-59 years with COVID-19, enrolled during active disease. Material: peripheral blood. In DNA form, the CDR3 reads TGTGCCACCAGTGAACCCGGGACAGGGGTTCGGGAGGACACCGGGGAGCTGTTTTTT. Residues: CATSEPGTGVREDTGELFF.